The next 18 T cell receptor beta chains were all read from a single sample in a study of blood T cell repertoires in COVID-19. TCRdb keeps only in-frame clones here, not all; method: immunoSEQ multiplex PCR. The sample records 250,000 to 350,000 clones, roughly 87% being singletons. The specimen was peripheral blood. The source of these receptors is a man between 18 and 29 years old with active or convalescent COVID-19.

The chain links TRBV4-1 to TRBJ2-5; D unresolved. Trimming took 2 bases from V and 5 from J, leaving 9 bases between them. The CDR3 spans 13 residues. Germline CDR1 and CDR2: MGHRA and YSYEKL. The CDR3 nucleotides read TGCGCCAGCAGCCAAAAGATGGAGGAGACCCAGTACTTC. It yields the protein CASSQKMEETQYF.

The chain uses TRBV28 and TRBJ2-7; D unresolved. This CDR3 region has 13 residues. V was clipped by 4 bases and J by 3 bases, with 10 bases between them. Looked up from germline, CDR1 is MDHEN and CDR2 is SYDVKM. DNA of the CDR3: TGTGCCAGCAGTTCGTCCCCTCTCTACGAGCAGTACTTC. As protein: CASSSSPLYEQYF.

This rearrangement joins TRBV11-2 to TRBJ1-2, with D possibly TRBD1 on 6 matching bases. Germline values: CDR1 SGHAT, CDR2 FQNNGV. The V and J ends lost 1 base and 0 bases respectively, with 9 bases between them. This CDR3 comprises 15 residues. CDR3 amino acids: CASSLAGAANYGYTF. CDR3 coding DNA: TGTGCCAGCAGCTTAGCAGGGGCCGCTAACTATGGCTACACCTTC.

The chain joins TRBV3-1 (or the pseudogene TRBV3-2) to TRBJ2-7, with D possibly matching TRBD2 (6 bases). CDR3 size: 16 residues. V lost 0 bases, J lost 3 bases, and 15 bases lay in between. CDR1 and CDR2 from the germline V gene are LGHDT and YNNKEL (reference sequence). The CDR3 region has the DNA TGTGCCAGCAGCCAAGATGGGGTGGGGGGACTCTACGAGCAGTACTTC. Its protein product is CASSQDGVGGLYEQYF.

The chain recombines TRBV9 with TRBJ2-7, with 7 positions matching TRBD2. This CDR3 contains 14 residues. J gave up 1 base and V 3 bases, and 4 bases lay outside the gene matches. The germline V gene has CDR1 SGDLS and CDR2 YYNGEE. For the CDR3, the DNA is TGTGCCAGCAGCGACAGCGGGGAGTCCTACGAGCAGTACTTC. Amino acid sequence: CASSDSGESYEQYF.

The V and J genes are TRBV3-1 (or the pseudogene TRBV3-2) and TRBJ2-7; maybe TRBD2 (6 bases). Germline CDR1 reads LGHDT; CDR2 reads YNNKEL (reference sequence). V was cut by 0 bases and J by 2 bases, with 11 bases left in between. The CDR3 is made up of 15 amino acids. CDR3 sequence reads: CASSQDGGSPYEQYF. In nucleotides, the CDR3 is TGTGCCAGCAGCCAAGATGGGGGGTCCCCCTACGAGCAGTACTTC.

The chain has TRBV7-3 and TRBJ1-1; possibly TRBD1 for D (6 bases). Trimming removed 0 bases at V and 4 bases at J, with 9 bases between. Germline values: CDR1 SGHTA, CDR2 FQGTGA. This CDR3 contains 14 residues. CDR3: CASSLTRTATEAFF. In nucleotides, the CDR3 is TGTGCCAGCAGCTTAACTCGGACAGCCACTGAAGCTTTCTTT.

The chain recombines TRBV19 with TRBJ1-4; no reliable D call. The germline V gene has CDR1 LNHDA and CDR2 SQIVND (reference sequence). The CDR3 length is 15 residues. V was trimmed by 1 base and J by 6 bases, leaving 12 bases between them. CDR3 coding DNA: TGTGCCAGTAGTATAGCCAGGACTTATCATGAAAAACTGTTTTTT. It encodes CASSIARTYHEKLFF.

This clone has just one count. The chain uses TRBV12-3 or TRBV12-4 and TRBJ2-5; D call uncertain. The CDR3 runs 13 residues. Trimming stripped 3 bases from V and 0 bases from J, with 5 bases between. The CDR3 DNA follows: TGTGCCAGCAGTTTTGAGTACCAAGAGACCCAGTACTTC. It yields the protein CASSFEYQETQYF.

This rearrangement joins TRBV19 to TRBJ2-7, with 9 nucleotides matching TRBD1. The germline V gene has CDR1 LNHDA and CDR2 SQIVND (reference sequence). After removal of 5 bases from V and 5 bases from J, the junction contained 13 bases not matched to a gene. The length of the CDR3 is 16 residues. The CDR3 coding sequence is TGTGCCAGTAGTCGCGAACAGGGGGCATTGATTAACGAGCAGTACTTC. Translated, it gives CASSREQGALINEQYF.

The genes are TRBV9 and TRBJ2-2; TRBD2 matches 8 bases. Germline CDR1 reads SGDLS; CDR2 reads YYNGEE. Trimming cost V 5 bases and J 3 bases; bases outside gene matches: 3. The CDR3 extends over 14 amino acids. The CDR3 nucleotides read TGTGCCAGCAGGACGGGGGGGGACACCGGGGAGCTGTTTTTT. It specifies CASRTGGDTGELFF.

V usage is TRBV5-1 and J usage is TRBJ2-5; D unresolved. V gave up 0 bases and J gave up 1 base, with 10 bases separating them. CDR3 length: 15 amino acids. Germline assignment: CDR1 SGHRS and CDR2 YFSETQ. The CDR3 protein is CASSLVVTVQETQYF. CDR3 sequence (DNA): TGCGCCAGCAGCTTGGTAGTTACAGTCCAAGAGACCCAGTACTTC.

The CDR3 nucleotides read TGTGCCAGCAGTTCCCCCGGGGGGTTTAACGAGCAGTACTTC. This encodes CASSSPGGFNEQYF. The V call is TRBV27, the J call TRBJ2-7; TRBD2 aligns across 7 bases. V lost 4 bases to trimming and J lost 5 bases; unmatched junction nucleotides: 8. The length of the CDR3 is 14 residues. Germline lookup yields CDR1 MNHEY and CDR2 SMNVEV (reference sequence).

This chain's CDR3 is CASSLAGLAPNEQFF. DNA for the CDR3: TGCGCCAGCAGCTTGGCCGGTCTAGCGCCTAATGAGCAGTTCTTC. The chain carries TRBV5-1 and TRBJ2-1, with D maybe TRBD2 (6 bases). This CDR3 is 15 amino acids long. Germline V gene sequence: CDR1 SGHRS, CDR2 YFSETQ. V was pared by 0 bases and J by 7 bases, with 14 bases between.

The rearrangement joins TRBV27 to TRBJ2-7; weak D call: TRBD1 (6 bases). V dropped 6 bases and J dropped 4 bases, with 19 bases sitting between them. The length of the CDR3 is 15 residues. The germline V gene has CDR1 MNHEY and CDR2 SMNVEV (reference sequence). The CDR3 DNA reads as TGTGCCAGCAGATCTATCAGGGGAGAGAATTACGAGCAGTACTTC. Protein: CASRSIRGENYEQYF.

This chain joins TRBV6-1 and TRBJ1-2; TRBD1 matches 9 bases. Germline V gene sequence: CDR1 MNHNS, CDR2 SASEGT. V lost 3 bases to trimming and J lost 4 bases; unmatched junction nucleotides: 6. The CDR3 has 15 residues. CDR3 in DNA: TGTGCCAGCAGTGACGGGACAGGGTCTTTCTATGGCTACACCTTC. It codes for CASSDGTGSFYGYTF.

The rearrangement joins TRBV4-1 to TRBJ2-7; D perhaps matches TRBD2 (6 bases). The CDR3 totals 15 residues. The V gene's germline CDR1 is MGHRA and CDR2 YSYEKL. The germline V and J ends were trimmed by 1 base and 3 bases, with 13 bases remaining between them. CDR3 loop: CASSQVGGVGYEQYF. CDR3 sequence (DNA): TGCGCCAGCAGCCAAGTCGGCGGGGTGGGCTACGAGCAGTACTTC.

J is TRBJ1-4 and V is TRBV5-1; no definite D call. This CDR3 comprises 14 residues. Trimming stripped 3 bases from V and 4 bases from J, with 10 bases between. Germline assignment: CDR1 SGHRS and CDR2 YFSETQ. The CDR3 is CASSSEGSNEKLFF. Written as DNA, the CDR3 is TGCGCCAGCAGCTCGGAGGGCAGTAATGAAAAACTGTTTTTT.